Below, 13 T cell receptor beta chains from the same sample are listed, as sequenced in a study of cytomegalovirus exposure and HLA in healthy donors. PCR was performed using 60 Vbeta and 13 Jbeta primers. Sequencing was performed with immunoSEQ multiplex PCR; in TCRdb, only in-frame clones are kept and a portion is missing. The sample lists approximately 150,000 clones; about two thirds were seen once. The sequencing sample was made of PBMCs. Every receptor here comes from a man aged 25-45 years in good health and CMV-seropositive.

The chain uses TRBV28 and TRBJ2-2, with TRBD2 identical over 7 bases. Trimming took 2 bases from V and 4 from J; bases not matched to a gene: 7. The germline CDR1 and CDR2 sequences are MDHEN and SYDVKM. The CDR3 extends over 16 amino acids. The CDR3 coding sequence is TGTGCCAGCAGTTTAGGTGTGCGGGAGAGCACCGGGGAGCTGTTTTTT. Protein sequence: CASSLGVRESTGELFF.

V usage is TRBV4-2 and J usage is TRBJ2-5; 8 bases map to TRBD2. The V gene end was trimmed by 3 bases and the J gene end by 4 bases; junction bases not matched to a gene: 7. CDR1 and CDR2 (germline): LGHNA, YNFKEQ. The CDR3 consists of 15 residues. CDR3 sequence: CASSQGLDRSETQYF. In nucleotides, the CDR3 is TGTGCCAGCAGCCAGGGACTAGACAGGTCAGAGACCCAGTACTTC.

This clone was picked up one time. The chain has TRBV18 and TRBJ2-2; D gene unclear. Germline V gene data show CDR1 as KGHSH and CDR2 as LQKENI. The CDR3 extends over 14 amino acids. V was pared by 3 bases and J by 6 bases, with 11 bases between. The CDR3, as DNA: TGTGCCAGCTCACCTTCCTCCCCTTCCGGGGAGCTGTTTTTT. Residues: CASSPSSPSGELFF.

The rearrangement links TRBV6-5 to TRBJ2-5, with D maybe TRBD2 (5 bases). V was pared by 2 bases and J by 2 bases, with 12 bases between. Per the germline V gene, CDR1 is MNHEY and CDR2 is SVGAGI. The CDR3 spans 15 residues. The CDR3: CASSYVGVGQETQYF. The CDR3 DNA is TGTGCCAGCAGTTACGTCGGGGTAGGGCAAGAGACCCAGTACTTC.

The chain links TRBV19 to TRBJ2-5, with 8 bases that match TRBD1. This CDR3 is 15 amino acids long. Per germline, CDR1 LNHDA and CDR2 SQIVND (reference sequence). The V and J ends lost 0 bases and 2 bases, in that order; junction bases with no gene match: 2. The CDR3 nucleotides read TGTGCCAGTAGTATAGATCACAGGGGGCAAGAGACCCAGTACTTC. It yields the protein CASSIDHRGQETQYF.

CDR3 sequence reads: CASSYFGRSEQYF. CDR3 DNA: TGTGCCAGCAGTTACTTTGGGAGGTCCGAGCAGTACTTC. J is TRBJ2-7 and V is TRBV6-6; D might be TRBD2 (6 bases). Germline CDR1 is MNHNY and CDR2 is SVGAGI (reference sequence). The CDR3 extends over 13 amino acids. Between the trimmed V and J ends, which lost 1 base and 6 bases, there was a span of 10 bases.

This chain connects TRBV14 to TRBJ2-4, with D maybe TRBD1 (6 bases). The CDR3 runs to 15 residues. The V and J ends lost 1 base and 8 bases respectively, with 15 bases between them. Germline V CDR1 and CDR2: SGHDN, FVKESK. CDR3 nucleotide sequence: TGTGCCAGCAGCCAAGGGGGGACAAGGCTCCACATTCAGTACTTC. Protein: CASSQGGTRLHIQYF.

The CDR3 nucleotides are TGTGCCAGCAGGCCAGGGTTTGTCGCTGAAGCTTTCTTT. The encoded protein is CASRPGFVAEAFF. This chain uses TRBV7-8 with TRBJ1-1; weak D call: TRBD1 (5 bases). Looked up from germline, CDR1 is SGHVS and CDR2 is FQNEAQ. The CDR3 covers 13 residues. V was pared by 6 bases and J by 6 bases, with 14 bases between.

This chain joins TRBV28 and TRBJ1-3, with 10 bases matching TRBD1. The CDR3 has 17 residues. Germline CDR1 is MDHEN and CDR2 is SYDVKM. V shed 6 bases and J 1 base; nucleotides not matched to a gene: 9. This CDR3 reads CASSRPGQGSSGNTIYF. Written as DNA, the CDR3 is TGTGCCAGCAGCCGACCGGGACAGGGGTCTTCTGGAAACACCATATATTTT. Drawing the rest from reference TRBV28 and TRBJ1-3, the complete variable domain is DVKVTQSSRYLVKRTGEKVFLECVQDMDHENMFWYRQDPGLGLRLIYFSYDVKMKEKGDIPEGYSVSREKKERFSLILESASTNQTSMYLCASSRPGQGSSGNTIYFGEGSWLTVV.

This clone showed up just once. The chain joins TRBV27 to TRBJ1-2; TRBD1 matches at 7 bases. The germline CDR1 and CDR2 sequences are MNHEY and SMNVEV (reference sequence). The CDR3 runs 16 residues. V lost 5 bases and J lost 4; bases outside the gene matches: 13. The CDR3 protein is CASSRTGELYSYGYTF. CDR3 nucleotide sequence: TGTGCCAGCAGTCGGACAGGCGAATTATATTCCTATGGCTACACCTTC.

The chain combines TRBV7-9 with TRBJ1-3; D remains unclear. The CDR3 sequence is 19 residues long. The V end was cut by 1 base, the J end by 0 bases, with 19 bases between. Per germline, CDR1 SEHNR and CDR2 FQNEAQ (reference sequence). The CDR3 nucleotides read TGTGCCAGCAGCTTAGACGTTTGGGCAGGCCTTAGCTCTGGAAACACCATATATTTT. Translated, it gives CASSLDVWAGLSSGNTIYF.

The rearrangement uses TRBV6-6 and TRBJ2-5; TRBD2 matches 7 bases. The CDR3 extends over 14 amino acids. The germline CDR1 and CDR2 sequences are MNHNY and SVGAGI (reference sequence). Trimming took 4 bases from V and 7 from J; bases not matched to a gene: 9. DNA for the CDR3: TGTGCCAGCAGTTCGGGACTACCCGGGGGGACCCAGTACTTC. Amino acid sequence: CASSSGLPGGTQYF.

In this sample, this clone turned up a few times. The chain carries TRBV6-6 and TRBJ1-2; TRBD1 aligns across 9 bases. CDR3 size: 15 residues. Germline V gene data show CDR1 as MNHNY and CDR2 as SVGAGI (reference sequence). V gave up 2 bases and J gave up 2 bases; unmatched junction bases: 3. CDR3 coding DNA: TGTGCCAGCAGTTACGACAGGGGGACGAACTATGGCTACACCTTC. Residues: CASSYDRGTNYGYTF.